This T cell receptor beta chain originates from a study of blood T cells in healthy people across ages. Study-wide points: Age brought a roughly linear fall in TCR beta diversity measured per million T cells. No one knew whether donors had CMV, which possibly confounded expanded clonotype changes. Fewer expanded clones and more diversity marked long-lived versus aged donors.

This CDR3 region has 16 residues. Trimming cost V 3 bases and J 0 bases; bases outside gene matches: 2. The germline gives CDR1 SEHNR, CDR2 FQNEAQ (reference sequence). Only a few counts were recorded for this clonotype. What it recognizes is unknown. With a J-beta primer mix and a sample-barcoded 5' primer, a second PCR ran about 7 to 12 cycles. A template-switch adaptor that had 12 random nucleotides put a tag on each cDNA molecule. One entry per CDR3 protein results from TCRdb running MiXCR on the 5' RACE reads. The sample records some 690,000 distinct CDR3 sequences, 22% being singletons. J is TRBJ1-2 and V is TRBV7-9; 12 nucleotides line up with TRBD1. This clonotype was obtained from a man between 65 and 85 years old in good health. The sample consisted of blood. The CDR3 reads CASSFGTGGANYGYTF. The CDR3 nucleotides read TGTGCCAGCAGCTTCGGGACAGGGGGCGCTAACTATGGCTACACCTTC.